This note documents a single T cell receptor beta chain sequence. The antigen remains undetermined. TCRdb keeps only in-frame clones here, not all; method: immunoSEQ multiplex PCR. The sample carries approximately 170,000 clones, about 91% recorded once. The data belong to a study of T cell responses to AZD1222 COVID-19 vaccine. Overall study results and limits: As reported, nearly half of all spike-specific TCRs target variant regions that are unmutated.

The germline CDR1 and CDR2 sequences are SEHNR and FQNEAQ (reference sequence). Trimming took off 1 base at V and 6 bases at J, with 12 bases between the two ends. The CDR3 runs 15 residues. The sequence came from an adult in good health. This sample comprised peripheral blood, obtained on day 0 of AZD1222 vaccination. J is TRBJ1-4 and V is TRBV7-9, with D perhaps matching TRBD1 (5 bases). The CDR3, as DNA: TGTGCCAGCAGCTTAGGAGTGGGGACGGATGAAAAACTGTTTTTT. It specifies CASSLGVGTDEKLFF.